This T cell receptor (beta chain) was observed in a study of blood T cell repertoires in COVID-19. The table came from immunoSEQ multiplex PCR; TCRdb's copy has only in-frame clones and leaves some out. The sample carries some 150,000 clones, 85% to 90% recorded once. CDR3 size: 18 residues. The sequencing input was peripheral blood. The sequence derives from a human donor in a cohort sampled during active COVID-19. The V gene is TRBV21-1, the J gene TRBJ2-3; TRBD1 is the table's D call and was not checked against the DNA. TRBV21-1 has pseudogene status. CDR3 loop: CASSNKLNRTDPGNTQYF. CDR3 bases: TGTGCCAGCAGCAATAAGCTTAACAGGACAGACCCCGGCAATACGCAGTATTTT.